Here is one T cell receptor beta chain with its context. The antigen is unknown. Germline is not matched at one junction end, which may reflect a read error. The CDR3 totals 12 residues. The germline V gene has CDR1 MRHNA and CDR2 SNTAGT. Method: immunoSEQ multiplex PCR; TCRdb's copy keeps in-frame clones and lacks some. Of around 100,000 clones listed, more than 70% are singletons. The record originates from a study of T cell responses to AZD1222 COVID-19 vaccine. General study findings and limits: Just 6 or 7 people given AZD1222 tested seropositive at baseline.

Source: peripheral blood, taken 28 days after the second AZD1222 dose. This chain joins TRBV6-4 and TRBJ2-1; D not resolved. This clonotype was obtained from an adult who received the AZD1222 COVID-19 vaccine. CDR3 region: CASSDSYNEQFF. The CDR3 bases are TGTGCCAGCAGTGACTCCTATAATGAGCAGTTCTTC.